Presented here are 14 T cell receptor beta chains from one specimen sequenced in a study of early T cells in non-severe SARS-CoV-2 infection. One entry per CDR3 protein, called by TCRdb with MiXCR from the 5' RACE reads. The sample records roughly 80,000 distinct CDR3 sequences, more than 12% being singletons. Sequences were obtained from whole blood. Receptor source: an adult who was a healthcare worker with PCR-confirmed SARS-CoV-2 infection or an uninfected control (not recorded which).

In its sample, this clonotype was seen many times. V is TRBV15 and J is TRBJ1-6; no firm D call. Deletions cut 0 bases from V and 6 bases from J, with 6 bases between. CDR1 is LNHNV and CDR2 is YYDKDF in the germline V gene (reference sequence). The CDR3 contains 14 residues. In DNA form, the CDR3 reads TGTGCCACCAGCAGAGATCATAGTAATTCACCCCTCCACTTT. Amino acid sequence: CATSRDHSNSPLHF.

The genes are TRBV2 and TRBJ2-5; possibly TRBD2 for D (6 bases). The V gene's germline CDR1 is SNHLY and CDR2 FYNNEI. This CDR3 contains 14 residues. V was clipped by 2 bases and J by 1 base, with 8 bases between them. The CDR3, as DNA: TGTGCCAGCAGTGAAAGACTAGTCCAAGAGACCCAGTACTTC. Its translation is CASSERLVQETQYF.

The chain employs TRBV20-1 and TRBJ1-6; no reliable D call. There are 14 residues in the CDR3. Germline V gene lookup returns CDR1 DFQATT and CDR2 SNEGSKA (reference sequence). V gave up 1 base and J gave up 6 bases, with 10 bases separating them. The CDR3 DNA sequence: TGCAGTGCTAGAGGACGGATCACTAATTCACCCCTCCACTTT. It codes for CSARGRITNSPLHF.

DNA for the CDR3: TGCAGCGTTACCCACGGACAGGCATTCGGAGCTTTCTTT. It codes for CSVTHGQAFGAFF. The chain has TRBV29-1 and TRBJ1-1, with 7 bases aligning to TRBD1. The CDR3 runs to 13 residues. Looked up from germline, CDR1 is SQVTM and CDR2 is ANQGSEA. With V trimmed by 5 bases and J by 10 bases, 13 bases remained unmatched. Using reference TRBV29-1 and TRBJ1-1 for the parts outside the CDR3, the full variable domain is SAVISQKPSRDICQRGTSLTIQCQVDSQVTMMFWYRQQPGQSLTLIATANQGSEATYESGFVIDKFPISRPNLTFSTLTVSNMSPEDSSIYLCSVTHGQAFGAFFGQGTRLTVV.

J is TRBJ2-1 and V is TRBV5-6; D unresolved. Germline values: CDR1 SGHDT, CDR2 YYEEEE. Trimming took 3 bases from V and 3 from J, leaving 4 bases between them. The CDR3 length is 12 residues. DNA for the CDR3: TGTGCCAGCAGCTGGGACTACAATGAGCAGTTCTTC. The encoded protein is CASSWDYNEQFF. Combining the CDR3 with reference TRBV5-6 and TRBJ2-1 gives the whole variable domain DAGVTQSPTHLIKTRGQQVTLRCSPKSGHDTVSWYQQALGQGPQFIFQYYEEEERQRGNFPDRFSGHQFPNYSSELNVNALLLGDSALYLCASSWDYNEQFFGPGTRLTVL.

At least ten counts were recorded for this clonotype. The CDR3 sequence is CASSLAPTGRKETQYF. As DNA, the CDR3 is TGCGCCAGCAGCTTGGCCCCTACAGGGAGAAAAGAGACCCAGTACTTC. The chain employs TRBV5-1 and TRBJ2-5; D is possibly TRBD1 (6 bases). V lost 0 bases to trimming and J lost 3 bases, with 15 bases between them. The length of the CDR3 is 16 residues. CDR1 and CDR2 (germline): SGHRS, YFSETQ.

Only a few counts were recorded for this clonotype. This chain uses TRBV11-2 with TRBJ1-2; D not resolved. CDR3 length equals 15 residues. Germline CDR1 SGHAT, CDR2 FQNNGV. Between the trimmed V and J ends, which lost 4 bases and 2 bases, there was a span of 14 bases. This CDR3 reads CASSSPGPRNYGYTF. The CDR3 DNA reads TGTGCCAGCAGCTCCCCCGGGCCACGGAACTATGGCTACACCTTC.

This chain joins TRBV27 and TRBJ2-1, with 9 positions matching TRBD2. Germline V gene sequence: CDR1 MNHEY, CDR2 SMNVEV (reference sequence). V shed 1 base, J shed 7 bases, and the junction held 8 bases outside the gene matches. The CDR3 is made up of 16 amino acids. CDR3 residues: CASSLFAGGFWNEQFF. Here the CDR3 DNA reads TGTGCCAGCAGTTTATTCGCGGGGGGGTTTTGGAATGAGCAGTTCTTC.

This clonotype has just a few counts. The V gene is TRBV30, the J gene TRBJ1-1; D gene unclear. The germline gives CDR1 GTSNPN, CDR2 SVGIG (reference sequence). The CDR3 covers 12 residues. With 4 bases removed from V and 4 bases from J, the gap between germline ends came to 10 bases. Written as DNA, the CDR3 is TGTGCCTGGACCCAAGAAGGCACTGAAGCTTTCTTT. Translated, it gives CAWTQEGTEAFF. The complete variable domain, with remaining parts taken from reference TRBV30 and TRBJ1-1, reads SQTIHQWPATLVQPVGSPLSLECTVEGTSNPNLYWYRQAAGRGLQLLFYSVGIGQISSEVPQNLSASRPQDRQFILSSKKLLLSDSGFYLCAWTQEGTEAFFGQGTRLTVV.

This chain links TRBV6-1 with TRBJ1-2, with D possibly TRBD1 on 5 matching bases. Trimming shortened V by 8 bases and J by 4 bases, and 20 bases separated the two germline ends. Looked up from germline, CDR1 is MNHNS and CDR2 is SASEGT. The CDR3 covers 15 residues. The CDR3 spells CASGGRAPASYGYTF. CDR3 DNA sequence: TGTGCCAGCGGCGGCAGGGCACCTGCCAGCTATGGCTACACCTTC.

This rearrangement joins TRBV29-1 to TRBJ2-7; 7 bases line up with TRBD2. The length of the CDR3 is 14 residues. Germline V lookup: CDR1 SQVTM, CDR2 ANQGSEA. Trimming cost V 3 bases and J 0 bases; bases outside gene matches: 5. The CDR3 sequence is CSVDASGSSYEQYF. The CDR3 region has the DNA TGCAGCGTTGACGCTAGCGGTTCCTCCTACGAGCAGTACTTC.

The rearrangement links TRBV18 to TRBJ1-2; D is perhaps TRBD1 (5 bases). The germline V gene has CDR1 KGHSH and CDR2 LQKENI. The length of the CDR3 is 13 residues. Trimming left V 1 base short and J 8 bases short, with 11 bases between. CDR3 sequence reads: CASSPLEGEGYTF. In nucleotides, the CDR3 is TGTGCCAGCTCACCACTGGAAGGGGAGGGCTACACCTTC.

This clonotype was seen only a few times. The V and J genes are TRBV2 and TRBJ1-4; 9 nucleotides agree with TRBD1. Germline CDR1 SNHLY, CDR2 FYNNEI. V lost 7 bases and J lost 6; bases outside the gene matches: 3. The CDR3 sequence is 13 residues long. The CDR3 loop is CASKDRGYEKLFF. The CDR3 coding sequence is TGTGCCAGCAAGGACAGGGGTTATGAAAAACTGTTTTTT.

The genes are TRBV29-1 and TRBJ2-7; 8 positions agree with TRBD1. Germline CDR1 SQVTM, CDR2 ANQGSEA. The CDR3 totals 14 residues. Losses at the gene ends were 3 bases for V and 5 bases for J; bases not matched to a gene: 9. For the CDR3, the DNA is TGCAGCGTTGAGCGGGACAGGACGACGAACGAGCAGTACTTC. This translates into CSVERDRTTNEQYF.